This entry features one T cell receptor (beta chain) sequence. The antigen is undetermined. This specimen comes from a study of T cell repertoires in cytomegalovirus infection. Study information: CMV epitopes in the study were HLA-C-restricted (recently identified) and HLA-B-restricted (well studied). Signatures in public TCR beta sequences pointed to both CMV infection and matching HLA type. Findings and limits, study-wide: Predominance within the ex vivo response was attributable to HLA-C-restricted CMV-specific TCR beta clonotypes. There were carriers of CMV plus the relevant HLA, and cumulative public TCR beta family frequency identified them.

Germline-derived CDR1 and CDR2 are LNHNV and YYDKDF (reference sequence). CDR3 length: 16 residues. V was trimmed by 3 bases and J by 5 bases, leaving 18 bases between them. TCRdb re-called the reads with MiXCR, one entry per CDR3 protein. The sample contains about 470,000 distinct CDR3 sequences, about 44% of which appear only once. This TCR came from a human donor in good health (CMV status not recorded). Some clones in this sample may be carry-over from other donors' samples. The V and J genes are TRBV15 and TRBJ2-3; D is possibly TRBD2 (5 bases). The sample was cultured PBMCs, taken from culture after CMV antigen stimulation. This CDR3 reads CATSSNPREPRDTQYF. Written as DNA, the CDR3 is TGTGCCACCAGCAGTAATCCCCGGGAACCAAGAGATACGCAGTATTTT.